The clone carrying this T cell receptor (beta chain) was observed a few times. The sample belongs to a study of memory CD4+ T cells and cytomegalovirus serostatus. Study background: This sample comes from healthy Belgian adults, several CMV seropositive, approximately 23 seronegative.

The sort gate was single viable CD3+CD4+CD8-CD45RO+ cells for memory CD4+ T cells. Total CD4+ T cells were enriched by CD4 positive selection. The CDR3 runs to 13 residues. The germline V gene has CDR1 SGHAT and CDR2 FQNNGV. V lost 5 bases, J lost 5 bases, and 5 bases stayed unmatched. Per the authors' pipeline: After removing out-of-frame reads, 2 million to 2.5 million distinct TCRbeta sequences remained. Sequencing used immunoSEQ multiplex PCR; TCRdb keeps in-frame clones, though not all of them. The V and J calls and clone size come from that table; D and trimming were worked out from the DNA. The sample has 61,000 or so clones, around 81% seen once; the top ten hold roughly 0.48%.

This clonotype originated in an adult in good health and CMV-seronegative. Some clones in this sample may be carry-over from other donors' samples. The sample consisted of memory CD4+ T cells from blood. The chain is built from TRBV11-2 and TRBJ1-1, with TRBD1 matching over 7 bases. The DNA of the CDR3 is TGTGCCAGCAGCCCAACAGGGGTGACTGAAGCTTTCTTT. Its translation: CASSPTGVTEAFF.